This T cell receptor (beta chain) was sequenced for a study of identical twins. General study results and limits: Shared out-of-frame alpha sequences (those common to twins) showed excess low generation probability.

Germline CDR1 is SEHNR and CDR2 is FQNEAQ (reference sequence). The CDR3 is 15 amino acids. Losses at the gene ends were 5 bases for V and 0 bases for J; bases not matched to a gene: 6. This clonotype was counted ten times or more. The antigen remains undetermined. TCRdb analysed the 5' RACE reads with MiXCR anew, one entry per CDR3 protein. The repertoire consists of around 960,000 distinct CDR3 sequences, with around an eighth occurring once and the leading ten covering around 1.6%. This sample was shared with a second study, whose subject was yellow fever vaccine responses in identical twins.

The gene calls are TRBV7-9 and TRBJ1-2; 7 bases are a match to TRBD1. Sequenced material: PBMCs. This TCR was recovered from a young woman in good health. The CDR3 spells CASSPQGVTNYGYTF. CDR3 nucleotide sequence: TGTGCCAGCAGCCCCCAGGGGGTCACTAACTATGGCTACACCTTC.